This is a list of T cell receptor beta chains from one sample in a study of regulatory T cells in long-lasting Graves disease. TCRdb processed the multiplex PCR reads anew with MiXCR; each CDR3 protein has one entry. Of 350,000 to 400,000 distinct CDR3 sequences detected, 15% to 20% appear once; the ten largest clones hold 20% to 25%. A further study also used this sample, focusing on T cells in Graves' hyperthyroidism and ophthalmopathy.

Sequenced material: peripheral blood mononuclear cells (PBMCs), taken at new diagnosis, from a patient treated with antithyroid drugs. The receptors were gathered from a woman aged 18-30 years with Graves disease. CDR3s include the opening cysteine and the closing phenylalanine or tryptophan. Each record gives: J gene, V gene, CDR3 protein.

TRBJ2-5,TRBV11-3,CASSFQGRETQYF
TRBJ2-7,TRBV4-1,CASSPYEITYEQYF
TRBJ1-2,TRBV3-1,CASSLDRGHGYTF
TRBJ1-2,TRBV6-2/TRBV6-3,CASSYQGPNYGYAF
TRBJ2-5,TRBV14,CASSQLTSGSVETQYF
TRBJ1-2,TRBV10-3,CAISERTGGYTF
TRBJ1-2,TRBV28,CASSWQGVGYTF
TRBJ1-1,TRBV19,CASSITTRNTEAFF
TRBJ2-1,TRBV5-1,CASSSGLAMSYNEQFF
TRBJ1-2,TRBV5-1,CASSLDGQHNYGYTF
TRBJ1-2,TRBV3-1,CASSWTGARGYTF
TRBJ2-1,TRBV20-1,CSAGKGGRMSHEQFF
TRBJ1-1,TRBV10-3,CAISPGEVTEAFF
TRBJ2-1,TRBV12-3/TRBV12-4,CASSLARGGAGYNEQFF
TRBJ2-1,TRBV9,CASSPGLAIYNEQFF
TRBJ2-5,TRBV20-1,CSARELRDVGTQYF
TRBJ1-2,TRBV28,CASSLMDRRDGYGYTF
TRBJ1-5,TRBV30,CAWAPGGDQPQHF
TRBJ1-1,TRBV6-1,CASSRSPGQGATEAFF
TRBJ2-3,TRBV9,CASSVSPPNTQYF
TRBJ1-1,TRBV19,CASTDHPRLRDGYTEAFF
TRBJ2-3,TRBV19,CATTDRAQADTQYF
TRBJ2-5,TRBV2,CASSKPPGETQYF
TRBJ1-2,TRBV5-6,CASSLGGNDYGYTF
TRBJ1-2,TRBV2,CASSETGEGYGYTF
TRBJ2-1,TRBV3-1,CASSLDTRLYNEQFF
TRBJ2-2,TRBV2,CASSRTSVGTGELFF
TRBJ2-1,TRBV6-1,CASSGGQHNEQFF
TRBJ1-2,TRBV30,CAWSVGYRDYGYTF
TRBJ2-3,TRBV9,CASSVSPAAPSTDTQYF
TRBJ2-7,TRBV7-3,CASSFGGSRGYEQYF
TRBJ2-7,TRBV5-1,CASTQGTGSYEQYF
TRBJ1-1,TRBV14,CASSQVWTGSAFF
TRBJ2-1,TRBV20-1,CSARARLAGRNEQFF
TRBJ2-1,TRBV9,CASSGKTRNNNEQFF
TRBJ2-2,TRBV4-1,CASENTGELFF
TRBJ2-4,TRBV11-2,CASSLVRGRIIQYF
TRBJ1-1,TRBV12-5,CASGLVGGSGTEAFF